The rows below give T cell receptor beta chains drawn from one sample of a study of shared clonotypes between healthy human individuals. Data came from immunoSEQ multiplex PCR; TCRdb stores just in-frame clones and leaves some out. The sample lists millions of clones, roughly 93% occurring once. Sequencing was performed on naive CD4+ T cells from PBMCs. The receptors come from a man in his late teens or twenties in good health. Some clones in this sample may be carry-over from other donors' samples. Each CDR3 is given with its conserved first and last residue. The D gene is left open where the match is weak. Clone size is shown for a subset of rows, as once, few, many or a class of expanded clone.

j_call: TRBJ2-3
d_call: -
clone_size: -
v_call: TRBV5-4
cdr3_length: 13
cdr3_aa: CASSSAGGDPQYF
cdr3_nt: TGTGCCAGCAGCTCGGCGGGCGGGGACCCGCAGTATTTT

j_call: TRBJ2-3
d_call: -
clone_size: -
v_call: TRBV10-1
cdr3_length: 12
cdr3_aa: CASQGRADTQYF
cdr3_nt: TGCGCTAGCCAAGGCCGGGCGGATACGCAGTATTTT

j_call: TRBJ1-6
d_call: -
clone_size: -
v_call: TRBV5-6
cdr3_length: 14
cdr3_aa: CASSPGKFDSPLHF
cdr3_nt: TGTGCCAGCAGCCCAGGGAAATTCGATTCACCCCTCCACTTT

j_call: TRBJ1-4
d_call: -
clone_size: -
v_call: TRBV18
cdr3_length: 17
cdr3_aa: CASSPSRLLMGGEKLFF
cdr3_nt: TGTGCCAGCTCACCAAGCCGGTTACTCATGGGGGGTGAAAAACTGTTTTTT

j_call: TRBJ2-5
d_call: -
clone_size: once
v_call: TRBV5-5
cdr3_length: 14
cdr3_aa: CASSWDPGKETQYF
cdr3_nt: TGTGCCAGCAGCTGGGACCCCGGGAAAGAGACCCAGTACTTC

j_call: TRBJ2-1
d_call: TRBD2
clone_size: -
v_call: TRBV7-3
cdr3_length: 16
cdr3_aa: CASSASEREGNNEQFF
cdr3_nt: TGTGCCAGCAGCGCCTCAGAGCGGGAGGGAAACAATGAGCAGTTCTTC

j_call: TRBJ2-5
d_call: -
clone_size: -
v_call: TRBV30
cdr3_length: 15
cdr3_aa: CAWTRTSGFGETQYF
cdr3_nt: TGTGCCTGGACCCGAACGTCGGGGTTCGGGGAGACCCAGTACTTC

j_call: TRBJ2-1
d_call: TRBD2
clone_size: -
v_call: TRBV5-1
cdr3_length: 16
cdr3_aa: CASSLYLTGGPNEQFF
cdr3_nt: TGCGCCAGCAGCTTGTACTTAACGGGAGGGCCCAATGAGCAGTTCTTC

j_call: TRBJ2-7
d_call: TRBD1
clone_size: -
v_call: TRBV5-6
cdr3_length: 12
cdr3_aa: CASSWDSYEQYF
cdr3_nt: TGTGCCAGCAGCTGGGACAGCTACGAGCAGTACTTC

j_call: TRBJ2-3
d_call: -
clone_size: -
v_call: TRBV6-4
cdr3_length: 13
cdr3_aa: CASSKVLTDTQYF
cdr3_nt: TGTGCCAGCAGTAAGGTGCTCACAGATACGCAGTATTTT

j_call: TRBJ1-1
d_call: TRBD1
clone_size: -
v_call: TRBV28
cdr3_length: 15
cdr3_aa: CASRLTGGLNTEAFF
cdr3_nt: TGTGCCAGCAGGTTAACAGGGGGGTTGAACACTGAAGCTTTCTTT

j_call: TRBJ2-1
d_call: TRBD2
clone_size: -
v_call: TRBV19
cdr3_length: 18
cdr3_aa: CASSSRRGSGRRVNEQFF
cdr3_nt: TGTGCCAGTAGTTCCCGCCGGGGTAGCGGGAGACGGGTCAATGAGCAGTTCTTC

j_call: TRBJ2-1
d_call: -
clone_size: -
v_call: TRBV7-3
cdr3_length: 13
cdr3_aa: CASSSGSYNEQFF
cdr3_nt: TGTGCCAGCAGCTCAGGGTCCTACAATGAGCAGTTCTTC

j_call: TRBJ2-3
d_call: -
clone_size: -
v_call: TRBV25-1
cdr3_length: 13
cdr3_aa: CASSEQYTDTQYF
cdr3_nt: TGTGCCAGCAGTGAACAGTACACAGATACGCAGTATTTT

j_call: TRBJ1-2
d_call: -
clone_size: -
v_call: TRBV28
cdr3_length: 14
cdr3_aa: CATGMGTKNYGYTF
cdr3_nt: TGTGCCACCGGGATGGGGACCAAGAACTATGGCTACACCTTC

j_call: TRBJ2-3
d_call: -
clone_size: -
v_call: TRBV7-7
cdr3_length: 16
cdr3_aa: CASSLKVPGDTDTQYF
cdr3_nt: TGTGCCAGCAGCTTAAAGGTTCCTGGAGACACAGATACGCAGTATTTT

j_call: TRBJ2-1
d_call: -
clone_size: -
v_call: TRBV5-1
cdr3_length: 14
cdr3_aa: CASSSLVTYNEQFF
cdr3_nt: TGCGCCAGCTCATCACTCGTCACCTACAATGAGCAGTTCTTC

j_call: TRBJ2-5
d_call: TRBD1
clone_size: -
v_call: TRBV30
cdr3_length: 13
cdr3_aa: CARMNRGQETQYF
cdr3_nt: TGTGCCCGAATGAACAGGGGTCAAGAGACCCAGTACTTC

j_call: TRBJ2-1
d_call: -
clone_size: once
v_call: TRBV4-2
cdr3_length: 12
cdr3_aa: CASSQEPAEQFF
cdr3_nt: TGTGCCAGCAGCCAAGAGCCGGCTGAGCAGTTCTTC

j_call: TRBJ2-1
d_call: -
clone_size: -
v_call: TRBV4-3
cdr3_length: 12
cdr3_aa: CASSQQNNEQFF
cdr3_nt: TGCGCCAGCAGCCAGCAAAACAATGAGCAGTTCTTC

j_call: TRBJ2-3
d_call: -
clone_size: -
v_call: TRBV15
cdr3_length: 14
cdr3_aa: CATSRDSYTDTQYF
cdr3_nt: TGTGCCACCAGCAGAGACTCGTACACAGATACGCAGTATTTT

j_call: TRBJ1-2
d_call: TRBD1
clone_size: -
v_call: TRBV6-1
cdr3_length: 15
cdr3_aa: CASSEADRGNYGYTF
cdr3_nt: TGTGCCAGCAGTGAAGCGGACAGGGGGAACTATGGCTACACCTTC

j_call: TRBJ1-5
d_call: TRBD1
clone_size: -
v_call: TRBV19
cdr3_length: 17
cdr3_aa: CASSALNRGRSNQPQHF
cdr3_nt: TGTGCCAGTAGTGCGCTGAACAGGGGTCGTAGCAATCAGCCCCAGCATTTT